One sample yielded the 18 T cell receptor beta chains listed below, sequenced in a study of blood T cell repertoires in COVID-19. Sequencing used immunoSEQ multiplex PCR; TCRdb keeps in-frame clones, though not all of them. The repertoire consists of around 130,000 clones, with 85% to 90% occurring once and the leading ten covering under 4%. The sample was peripheral blood. These receptors were obtained from a man aged 60 to 75 with acute or convalescent COVID-19.

The V and J genes are TRBV20-1 and TRBJ2-7; D may be TRBD2 (7 bases). V shed 3 bases and J shed 5 bases, with 17 bases lying between them. Looked up from germline, CDR1 is DFQATT and CDR2 is SNEGSKA (reference sequence). The CDR3 covers 14 residues. The CDR3, as DNA: TGCAGTGCTAGTCGGGGGGCCGGGTTTGACGAGCAGTACTTC. This codes for CSASRGAGFDEQYF.

The chain joins TRBV11-2 to TRBJ2-3; 13 bases match TRBD2. This CDR3 spans 18 amino acids. CDR1 is SGHAT and CDR2 is FQNNGV in the germline V gene. J gave up 3 bases and V 6 bases, and 12 bases lay outside the gene matches. CDR3 nucleotides: TGTGCCAGCAGGCGAAGGACTAGCGGGAGTAAAATGACAGATACGCAGTATTTT. Encoded protein: CASRRRTSGSKMTDTQYF. Full variable domain (outside the CDR3, taken from reference TRBV11-2 and TRBJ2-3): EAGVAQSPRYKIIEKRQSVAFWCNPISGHATLYWYQQILGQGPKLLIQFQNNGVVDDSQLPKDRFSAERLKGVDSTLKIQPAKLEDSAVYLCASRRRTSGSKMTDTQYFGPGTRLTVL.

V is TRBV28 and J is TRBJ2-3; D perhaps matches TRBD1 (5 bases). The CDR3 sequence is 14 residues long. Deletions cut 2 bases from V and 2 bases from J, with 8 bases between. The germline CDR1 and CDR2 sequences are MDHEN and SYDVKM. CDR3 residues: CASSLRGYTDTQYF. The CDR3 DNA is TGTGCCAGCAGTTTAAGGGGATACACAGATACGCAGTATTTT.

V gene TRBV6-5 combines with J gene TRBJ2-2; D is unresolved. The CDR3 extends over 12 amino acids. CDR1 is MNHEY and CDR2 is SVGAGI in the germline V gene. The ends were cut back, 7 bases at V and 4 bases at J, with 7 bases in the middle. CDR3 DNA: TGTGCCAGCATCAGTACCACCGGGGAGCTGTTTTTT. This codes for CASISTTGELFF.

The table lists this clone with a few counts. The chain is built from TRBV4-2 and TRBJ2-7, with TRBD1 identical over 9 bases. The CDR3 has 14 residues. Germline-derived CDR1 and CDR2 are LGHNA and YNFKEQ. V lost 5 bases and J lost 4; bases outside the gene matches: 6. CDR3 DNA: TGTGCCAGCAGCGATAGACAGGGGGGTTACGAGCAGTACTTC. Protein sequence: CASSDRQGGYEQYF.

The chain recombines TRBV6-1 with TRBJ1-6; D is ambiguous. This CDR3 contains 19 residues. V lost 2 bases, J lost 0 bases, and 17 bases lay in between. Germline CDR1 reads MNHNS; CDR2 reads SASEGT. CDR3 nucleotides: TGTGCCAGCAGTGAACTAGAGCTGAGGGAGAGCTCCTATAATTCACCCCTCCACTTT. Protein: CASSELELRESSYNSPLHF.

This clone was recorded once. J is TRBJ2-7 and V is TRBV7-9, with D perhaps TRBD1 (6 bases). This CDR3 spans 14 amino acids. Germline lookup yields CDR1 SEHNR and CDR2 FQNEAQ (reference sequence). The ends were cut back, 1 base at V and 3 bases at J, with 10 bases in the middle. CDR3 protein: CASSLGQAYYEQYF. For the CDR3, the DNA is TGTGCCAGCAGCTTAGGACAGGCCTACTACGAGCAGTACTTC.

This chain joins TRBV6-2 or TRBV6-3 and TRBJ2-5; TRBD1 aligns across 10 bases. With 2 bases clipped from V and 3 bases from J, the junction kept 3 bases outside the gene matches. CDR1 is MNHEY, CDR2 SVGEGT, per germline. The length of the CDR3 is 15 residues. The CDR3 here is CASSYGGTGEETQYF. For the CDR3, the DNA is TGTGCCAGCAGTTACGGGGGGACAGGGGAAGAGACCCAGTACTTC.

V and J are TRBV28 and TRBJ2-5, with D possibly being TRBD2 (6 bases). Per the germline V gene, CDR1 is MDHEN and CDR2 is SYDVKM. Trimming shortened V by 3 bases and J by 5 bases, and 10 bases separated the two germline ends. This CDR3 region has 13 residues. The CDR3: CASSLSLAETQYF. CDR3 DNA: TGTGCCAGCAGTTTGTCCCTAGCGGAGACCCAGTACTTC.

This clone occurred a few times. This chain joins TRBV14 and TRBJ2-5; 7 bases are a match to TRBD2. V lost 1 base and J lost 1; bases outside the gene matches: 6. The germline CDR1 and CDR2 sequences are SGHDN and FVKESK. The CDR3 consists of 16 residues. The CDR3 DNA reads as TGTGCCAGCAGCCAAGGATTAGCGGGCTTCCAAGAGACCCAGTACTTC. Amino acids: CASSQGLAGFQETQYF.

This sequence joins TRBV29-1 and TRBJ2-4; 8 bases are shared with TRBD2. The germline V gene encodes CDR1 SQVTM and CDR2 ANQGSEA. With 0 bases clipped from V and 1 base from J, the junction kept 8 bases outside the gene matches. The CDR3 extends over 17 amino acids. The CDR3 reads CSVEDRGGAVAKNIQYF. DNA for the CDR3: TGCAGCGTTGAAGATCGGGGGGGAGCGGTTGCCAAAAACATTCAGTACTTC.

The rearrangement joins TRBV7-2 to TRBJ1-6; 8 positions agree with TRBD1. The ends lost 4 bases at V and 12 bases at J; junction bases unmatched: 14. Germline V gene lookup returns CDR1 SGHTA and CDR2 FQGNSA. This CDR3 contains 16 residues. For the CDR3, the DNA is TGTGCCAGCAGCTCCGGACAGGGAGCAAAAACTGAACCCCTCCACTTT. Protein sequence: CASSSGQGAKTEPLHF.

This chain links TRBV5-1 with TRBJ1-1; 7 bases are a match to TRBD1. With 7 bases clipped from V and 1 base from J, the junction kept 7 bases outside the gene matches. The CDR3 has 14 residues. Germline V gene lookup returns CDR1 SGHRS and CDR2 YFSETQ. The CDR3 DNA follows: TGCGCCAGCCGGCGACAGGGAGCGAACACTGAAGCTTTCTTT. Translating gives CASRRQGANTEAFF.

This rearrangement joins TRBV15 to TRBJ2-3; 7 bases are shared with TRBD2. The CDR3 loop spans 14 amino acids. Germline V gene lookup returns CDR1 LNHNV and CDR2 YYDKDF (reference sequence). Trimming at V came to 8 bases and at J to 2 bases, leaving 7 bases not matched to a gene. CDR3 nucleotides: TGTGCCACCGCGAGCGGGATTTCCACAGATACGCAGTATTTT. It is translated as CATASGISTDTQYF.

The chain uses TRBV5-1 and TRBJ2-5; possible D gene TRBD2, 6 bases. V was trimmed by 0 bases and J by 5 bases, leaving 14 bases between them. This CDR3 has 15 residues. Per germline, CDR1 SGHRS and CDR2 YFSETQ. The CDR3 DNA is TGCGCCAGCAGCTTGGGCAGCACGGGAGATGAGACCCAGTACTTC. It codes for CASSLGSTGDETQYF.

The gene calls are TRBV19 and TRBJ1-3; 7 bases align to TRBD1. Germline V lookup: CDR1 LNHDA, CDR2 SQIVND (reference sequence). This CDR3 has 17 residues. V gave up 3 bases and J gave up 0 bases; unmatched junction bases: 8. The chain's CDR3 is CASSINRGKSSGNTIYF. The DNA of the CDR3 is TGTGCCAGTAGTATCAACAGGGGAAAAAGCTCTGGAAACACCATATATTTT.

This clone was recorded once. The rearrangement links TRBV7-2 to TRBJ2-2; 8 bases map to TRBD1. This CDR3 is built from 14 residues. V lost 5 bases and J lost 8; bases outside the gene matches: 7. Germline-derived CDR1 and CDR2 are SGHTA and FQGNSA. CDR3 nucleotide sequence: TGTGCCAGCAGCCCCGACAGGGGAGGAGGGGAGCTGTTTTTT. It specifies CASSPDRGGGELFF.

This clone was detected once. The genes are TRBV6-1 and TRBJ1-1; maybe TRBD1 (5 bases). This CDR3 comprises 16 residues. The V end lost 1 base, the J end lost 1 base, and 13 bases lay between the germline ends. The germline V gene encodes CDR1 MNHNS and CDR2 SASEGT. DNA for the CDR3: TGTGCCAGCAGTGAAGAAGGGGCAGTCGGGAACACTGAAGCTTTCTTT. Encoded protein: CASSEEGAVGNTEAFF.